This TCR beta chain originates from a study of CD8+ T cells in alopecia areata. Study-level results: Clonality was higher in lesional than normal scalp, especially in alopecia totalis/universalis. Clarity of TCR sharing across patients fell short of that in mice, possibly HLA-related.

V dropped 7 bases and J dropped 1; count of bases not matched to a gene: 4. Germline CDR1 and CDR2: GTSNPN and SVGIG (reference sequence). The CDR3 runs to 14 residues. For this clone: Its antigen remains unidentified.

It was cDNA, reverse transcribed from extracted RNA, that served as the sequencing template. The protocol was immunoSEQ multiplex PCR, while the TCRdb copy is restricted to in-frame clones and leaves out a portion. The sample shows roughly 180,000 clones, approximately 56% of them seen only once. Described treatment: oral pan-JAK inhibitor, 5-10 mg twice daily. Alopecia areata patients had lesional scalp punch biopsies and peripheral blood taken from them. The TCR was taken from a human donor with alopecia areata. Sequenced here: CD4+ T cells sorted from blood, sampled at week 4, from a patient treated with tofacitinib. The V call is TRBV30, the J call TRBJ2-3; 11 bases match TRBD2. Here the CDR3 reads CALVLAGGTDTQYF. The CDR3 DNA reads TGTGCCTTAGTACTAGCGGGGGGCACAGATACGCAGTATTTT.